This T cell receptor beta chain was obtained from a study of immune evolution from preneoplasia to lung adenocarcinoma (dated by TCRdb to the early 2020s). Looking at the study overall: HLA loss of heterozygosity was found in less than 8% of AIS, about 16% of MIA and about a third of ADC lesions, and in no AAH lesions. The study reported that 85 to 130 samples were used for TCR sequencing. Sample size was based on specimen availability rather than a prior power calculation. The study used immune gene expression, TCR sequencing and multiplex immunofluorescence to profile the immune contexture of lung adenocarcinoma precursors and invasive adenocarcinoma. POLYSOLVER was used to infer Class I HLA alleles from exome data, and LOHHLA was used to detect allele-specific HLA loss. The overall cohort comprised 45 to 55 patients with pulmonary nodules who underwent surgical resection. Whole exome sequencing and methylation data from the same cohort of nodules were integrated with the immune data. Resected precursor lesions (AAH, AIS, MIA) and invasive adenocarcinomas were compared against paired morphologically normal lung tissue. TCR sequencing data were obtained from approximately 56 patients.

General study outcomes and caveats: Clonality was highest in normal lung, while later-stage lesions appeared to have lower clonality but higher T cell density and diversity. The findings rested on association rather than direct causation, and larger cohorts with long-term follow-up and longitudinal biopsies were considered necessary. Top T cell clone frequencies were highest in normal lung and appeared to decrease progressively from AAH through AIS, MIA and invasive adenocarcinoma. T cell clonality was highest in KRAS-mutant nodules compared with EGFR-mutant or double wild-type lesions. Because every patient came from Japan and China, how well the results apply to Western populations was uncertain.

The patients had resection in Japan or China between the mid-2010s and the late 2010s. Two lung cancer pathologists independently reviewed H&E slides to confirm the histologic diagnosis of every case. For nucleic acid extraction, premalignant or tumor cells were enriched by macro-dissection following pathologic assessment. The AllPrep DNA/RNA FFPE Kit was used to isolate DNA from FFPE tissue. TCR beta CDR3 regions were sequenced from DNA using the immunoSEQ hsTCRbeta Kit. The published analysis was carried out like this. The ImmunoSEQ Analyzer was used to analyse the TCR sequencing data. T cell clonality was calculated on productive rearrangements as 1 minus Pielou's evenness. To measure T cell diversity, the inverse Simpson index was applied to productive templates. T cell density was defined as TCR beta template counts normalized to usable DNA, with usable DNA estimated by amplification and sequencing of housekeeping genes. Two-sided Kruskal-Wallis tests were used to compare TCR metrics between histologic stages. TCRdb retrieved this table from immuneACCESS and kept in-frame rearrangements only. Not all clones are present; in checked studies, unresolved V genes account for under half, and no reason is known for the remainder. V, J and clone size are taken as reported in that table, and D and trimming were inferred from the DNA itself. This sample lists 15,000 to 20,000 clones; about 88% were detected once. The ten largest clones represent just over 2.5% of the sample.

Regarding this clone: Its antigen target is currently unknown. No much larger clone exists at a distance of one base, and base qualities are not known.

Reading the germline V gene (reference sequence) gives CDR1 SGHAT and CDR2 FQDESV. The CDR3 goes from the cysteine to the phenylalanine over 16 residues. The kept DNA is CDR3 alone, 48 bases in frame from the first base. V and J are trimmed by 8 bases and 0 bases, and the gene matches miss 7 bases of the junction. The receptor comes from a person aged 70 to 80 with invasive lung adenocarcinoma. Recombination linked TRBV11-1 to TRBJ2-3; 11 central nucleotides agree with TRBD2. The sequencing sample was made of FFPE invasive lung adenocarcinoma tissue. In light of the paper, this sample's cell subset or site label describes: frankly invasive lung adenocarcinoma (ADC). The nucleotide sequence reads as follows: TGTGCCAGCGCCGGGACTAGCGGAACTAGCACAGATACGCAGTATTTT. This gives the protein CASAGTSGTSTDTQYF.